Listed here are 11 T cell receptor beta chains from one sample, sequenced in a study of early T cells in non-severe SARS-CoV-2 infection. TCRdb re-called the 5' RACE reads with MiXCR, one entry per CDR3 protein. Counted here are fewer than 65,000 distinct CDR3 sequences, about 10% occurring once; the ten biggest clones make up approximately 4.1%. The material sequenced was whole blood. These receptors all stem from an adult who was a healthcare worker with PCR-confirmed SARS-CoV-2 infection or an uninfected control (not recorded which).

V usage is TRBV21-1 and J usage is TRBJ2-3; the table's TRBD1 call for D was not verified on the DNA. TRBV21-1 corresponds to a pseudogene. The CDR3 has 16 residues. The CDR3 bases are TGTGCCAGCAGCAAAAGGCGACAGGCTAGCACAGATACGCAGTATTTT. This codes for CASSKRRQASTDTQYF.

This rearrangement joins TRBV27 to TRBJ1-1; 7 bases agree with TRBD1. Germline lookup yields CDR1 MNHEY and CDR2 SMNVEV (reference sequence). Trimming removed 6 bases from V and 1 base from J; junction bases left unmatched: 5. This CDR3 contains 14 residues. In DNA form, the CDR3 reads TGTGCCAGCAGCCCTACAGGGGCGAACACTGAAGCTTTCTTT. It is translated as CASSPTGANTEAFF.

Here the CDR3 reads CSAPPAGEGETQYF. Here the CDR3 DNA reads TGCAGTGCCCCCCCAGCGGGAGAAGGAGAGACCCAGTACTTC. The rearrangement links TRBV20-1 to TRBJ2-5; 8 bases align to TRBD2. J lost 4 bases, V lost 6 bases, and 10 bases had no gene match. CDR3 length: 14 amino acids. CDR1 is DFQATT, CDR2 SNEGSKA, per germline (reference sequence).

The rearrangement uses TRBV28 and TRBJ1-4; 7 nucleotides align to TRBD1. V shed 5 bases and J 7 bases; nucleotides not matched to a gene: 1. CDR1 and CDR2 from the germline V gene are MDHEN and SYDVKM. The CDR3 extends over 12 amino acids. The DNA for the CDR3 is TGTGCCAGCAGTCAGGGGGTTGAAAAACTGTTTTTT. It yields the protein CASSQGVEKLFF.

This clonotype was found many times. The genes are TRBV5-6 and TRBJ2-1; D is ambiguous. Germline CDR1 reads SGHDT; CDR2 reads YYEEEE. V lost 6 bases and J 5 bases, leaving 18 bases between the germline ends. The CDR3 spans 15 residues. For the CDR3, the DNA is TGTGCCAGCAAAGGGTCCACCCGGGCTAACAATGAGCAGTTCTTC. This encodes CASKGSTRANNEQFF.

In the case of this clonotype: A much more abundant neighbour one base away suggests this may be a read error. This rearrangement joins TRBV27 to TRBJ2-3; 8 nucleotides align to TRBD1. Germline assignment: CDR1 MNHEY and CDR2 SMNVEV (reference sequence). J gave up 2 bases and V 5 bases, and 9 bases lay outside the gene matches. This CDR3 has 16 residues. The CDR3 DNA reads TGTGCCAGCAGTAGTTATGGACAGGGATACACAGATACGCAGTATTTT. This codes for CASSSYGQGYTDTQYF.

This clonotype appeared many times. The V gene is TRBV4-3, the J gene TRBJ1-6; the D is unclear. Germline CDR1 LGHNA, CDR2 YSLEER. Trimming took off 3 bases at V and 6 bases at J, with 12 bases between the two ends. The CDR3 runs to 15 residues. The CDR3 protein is CASSQTYSVNSPLHF. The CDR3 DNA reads TGCGCCAGCAGCCAGACCTACTCCGTTAATTCACCCCTCCACTTT.

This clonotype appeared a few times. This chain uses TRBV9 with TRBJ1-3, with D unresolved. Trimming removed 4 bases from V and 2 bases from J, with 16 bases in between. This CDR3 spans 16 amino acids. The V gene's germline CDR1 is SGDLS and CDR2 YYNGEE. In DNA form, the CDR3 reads TGTGCCAGCAGCTACGATCTAGGAGGGACTGGAAACACCATATATTTT. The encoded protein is CASSYDLGGTGNTIYF.

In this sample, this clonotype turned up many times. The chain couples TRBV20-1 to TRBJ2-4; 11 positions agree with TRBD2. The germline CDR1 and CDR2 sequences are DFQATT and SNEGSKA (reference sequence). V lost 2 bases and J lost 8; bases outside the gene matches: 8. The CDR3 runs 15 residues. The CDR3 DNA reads TGCAGTGCTAGATCATTAGCGGGAGGGCCTGACATTCAGTACTTC. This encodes CSARSLAGGPDIQYF.

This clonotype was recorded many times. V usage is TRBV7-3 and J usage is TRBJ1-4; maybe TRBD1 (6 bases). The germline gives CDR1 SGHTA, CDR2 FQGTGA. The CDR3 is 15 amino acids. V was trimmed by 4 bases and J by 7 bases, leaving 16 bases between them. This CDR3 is CASSWLDRLGEKLFF. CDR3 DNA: TGTGCCAGCAGCTGGCTCGACAGGCTTGGTGAAAAACTGTTTTTT.

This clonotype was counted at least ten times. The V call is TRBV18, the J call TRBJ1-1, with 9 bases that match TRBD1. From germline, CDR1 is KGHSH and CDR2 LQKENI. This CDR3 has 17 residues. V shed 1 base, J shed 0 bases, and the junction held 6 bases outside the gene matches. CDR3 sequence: CASSPLSGQGMNTEAFF. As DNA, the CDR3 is TGTGCCAGCTCACCACTATCCGGACAGGGGATGAACACTGAAGCTTTCTTT.